This TCR beta chain was recovered during a study of blood T cell repertoires in COVID-19. This clone appeared once. Libraries were prepared by immunoSEQ multiplex PCR; TCRdb keeps only in-frame clonotypes and omits some of them. The profile covers around 450,000 clones, with 87% appearing a single time and under 2% taken by the ten largest. Germline loops: CDR1 SNHLY, CDR2 FYNNEI. With 4 bases removed from V and 4 bases from J, the gap between germline ends came to 10 bases. The CDR3 runs 13 residues. This receptor was identified in a woman between 18 and 29 years old with acute COVID-19. J is TRBJ1-1 and V is TRBV2; D ambiguous. The sequenced sample consisted of PBMCs or T cells enriched from blood (not recorded which). Here the CDR3 reads CASSAQARTEAFF. The CDR3 bases are TGTGCCAGCAGTGCCCAGGCTCGCACTGAAGCTTTCTTT.